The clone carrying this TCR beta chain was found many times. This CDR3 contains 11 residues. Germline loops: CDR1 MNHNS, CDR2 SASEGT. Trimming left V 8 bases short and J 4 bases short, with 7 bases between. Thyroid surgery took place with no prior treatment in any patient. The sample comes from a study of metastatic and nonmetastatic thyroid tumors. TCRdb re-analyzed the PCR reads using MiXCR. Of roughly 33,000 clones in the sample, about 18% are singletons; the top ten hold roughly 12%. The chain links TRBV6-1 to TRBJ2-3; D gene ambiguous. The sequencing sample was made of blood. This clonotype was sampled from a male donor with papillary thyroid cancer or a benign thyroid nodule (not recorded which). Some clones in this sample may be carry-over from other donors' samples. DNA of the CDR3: TGTGCCAGCCAGGTCGCAGATACGCAGTATTTT. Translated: CASQVADTQYF.